This TCR beta chain was obtained from a study of T cell repertoires in cytomegalovirus infection. General study results and limits: Clonotypes of TCR beta that were HLA-C-restricted and CMV-specific dominated the ex vivo response.

This clonotype has just a few counts. Its antigen is undetermined. CDR1 and CDR2 (germline): SGHRS, YFSETQ. This CDR3 comprises 15 residues. V lost 0 bases to trimming and J lost 2 bases, with 11 bases between them. TCRdb re-called the reads through MiXCR, storing one row per CDR3 protein. Of roughly 130,000 distinct CDR3 sequences listed, around 25% were seen once; the top ten hold around 32%. The chain couples TRBV5-1 to TRBJ1-2; possibly TRBD1 for D (6 bases). The source material was PBMCs, sequenced either directly or after in vitro stimulation (not recorded which). The TCR was taken from a human donor in good health (CMV status not recorded). Some clones in this sample may be carry-over from other donors' samples. The CDR3 DNA is TGCGCCAGCAGCTTGGGGACAGAACCAAACTATGGCTACACCTTC. It yields the protein CASSLGTEPNYGYTF.